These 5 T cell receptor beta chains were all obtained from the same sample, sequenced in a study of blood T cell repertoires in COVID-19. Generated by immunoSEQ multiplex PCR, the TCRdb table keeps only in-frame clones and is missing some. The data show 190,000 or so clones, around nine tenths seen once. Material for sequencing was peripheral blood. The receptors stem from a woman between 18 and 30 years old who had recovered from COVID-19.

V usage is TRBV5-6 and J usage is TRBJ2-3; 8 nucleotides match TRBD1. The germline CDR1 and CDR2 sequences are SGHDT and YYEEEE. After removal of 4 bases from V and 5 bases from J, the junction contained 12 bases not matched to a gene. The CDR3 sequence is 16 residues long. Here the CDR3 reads CASSLTGTGRGDTQYF. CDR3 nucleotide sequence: TGTGCCAGCAGCCTAACCGGGACAGGACGGGGAGATACGCAGTATTTT.

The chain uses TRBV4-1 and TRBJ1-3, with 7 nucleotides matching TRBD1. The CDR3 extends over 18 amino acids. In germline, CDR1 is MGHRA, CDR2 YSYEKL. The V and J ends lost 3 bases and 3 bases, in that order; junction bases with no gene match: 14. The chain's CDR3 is CASSQGPTGASYGNTIYF. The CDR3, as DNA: TGCGCCAGCAGCCAGGGGCCCACAGGGGCTAGTTATGGAAACACCATATATTTT.

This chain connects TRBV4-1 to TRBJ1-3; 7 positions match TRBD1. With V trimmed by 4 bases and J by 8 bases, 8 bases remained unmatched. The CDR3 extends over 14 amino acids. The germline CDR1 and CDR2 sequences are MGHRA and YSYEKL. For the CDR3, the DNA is TGCGCCAGCAGCCCTTCGACAGGGTGGGACACCATATATTTT. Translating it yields CASSPSTGWDTIYF.

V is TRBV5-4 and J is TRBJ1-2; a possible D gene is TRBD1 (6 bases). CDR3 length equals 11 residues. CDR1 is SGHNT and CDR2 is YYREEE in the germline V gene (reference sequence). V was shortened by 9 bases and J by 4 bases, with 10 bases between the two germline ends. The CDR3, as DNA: TGTGCCATCACAGGGATCTATGGCTACACCTTC. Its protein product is CAITGIYGYTF.

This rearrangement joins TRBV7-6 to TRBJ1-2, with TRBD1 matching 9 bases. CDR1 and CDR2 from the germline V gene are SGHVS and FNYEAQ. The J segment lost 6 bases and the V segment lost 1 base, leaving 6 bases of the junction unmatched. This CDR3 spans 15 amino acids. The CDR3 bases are TGTGCCAGCAGCTTAGGAACAGGGGGCCAGGATGGCTACACCTTC. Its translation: CASSLGTGGQDGYTF. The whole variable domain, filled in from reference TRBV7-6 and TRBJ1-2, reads GAGVSQSPRYKVTKRGQDVALRCDPISGHVSLYWYRQALGQGPEFLTYFNYEAQQDKSGLPNDRFSAERPEGSISTLTIQRTEQRDSAMYRCASSLGTGGQDGYTFGSGTRLTVV.